This entry describes one T cell receptor beta chain. The sample comes from a study of blood T cell repertoires in COVID-19. Germline-derived CDR1 and CDR2 are MNHNS and SASEGT. The CDR3 has 14 amino acids. Trimming stripped 1 base from V and 4 bases from J, with 10 bases between. Cohort assignment relied on participant-reported clinical history. Two negative PCRs, clearance, or symptom resolution were required of recovered Cohort 3 donors. Assay: immunoSEQ multiplex PCR; the TCRdb copy retains only in-frame clones and omits some. The sample consists of a few hundred thousand clones, roughly 85% of them appearing once.

This chain uses TRBV6-1 with TRBJ1-2, with D unclear. The sequencing sample was made of PBMCs or T cells enriched from blood (not recorded which). This receptor was identified in a middle-aged man who had recovered from COVID-19. The CDR3 loop reads CASSEDLGVYGYTF. The DNA for the CDR3 is TGTGCCAGCAGTGAAGATCTCGGGGTCTATGGCTACACCTTC.